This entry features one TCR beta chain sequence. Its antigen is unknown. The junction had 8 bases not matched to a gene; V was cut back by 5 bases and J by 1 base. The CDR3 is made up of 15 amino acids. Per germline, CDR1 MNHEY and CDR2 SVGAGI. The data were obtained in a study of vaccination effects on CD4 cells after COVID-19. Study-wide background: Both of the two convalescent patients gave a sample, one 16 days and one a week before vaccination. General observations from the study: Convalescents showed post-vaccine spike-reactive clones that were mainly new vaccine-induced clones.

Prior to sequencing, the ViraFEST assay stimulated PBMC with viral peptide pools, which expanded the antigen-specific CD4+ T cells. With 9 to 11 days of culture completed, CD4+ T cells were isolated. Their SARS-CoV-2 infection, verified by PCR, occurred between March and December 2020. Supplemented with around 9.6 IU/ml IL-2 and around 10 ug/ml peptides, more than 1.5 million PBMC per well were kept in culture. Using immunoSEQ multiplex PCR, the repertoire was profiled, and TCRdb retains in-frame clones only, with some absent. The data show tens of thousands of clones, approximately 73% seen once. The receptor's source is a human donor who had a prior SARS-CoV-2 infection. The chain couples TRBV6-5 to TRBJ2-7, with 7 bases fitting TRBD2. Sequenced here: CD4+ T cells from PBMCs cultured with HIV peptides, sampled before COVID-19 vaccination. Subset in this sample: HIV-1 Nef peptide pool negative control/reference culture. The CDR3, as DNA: TGTGCCAGCAGTAGCCCAGGGAGGGGATCCTACGAGCAGTACTTC. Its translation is CASSSPGRGSYEQYF.